Described below is a single TCR beta chain sequence and its context. CDR1 and CDR2 (germline): GTSNPN, SVGIG (reference sequence). V dropped 2 bases and J dropped 4 bases, with 9 bases sitting between them. This CDR3 is built from 13 residues. The record originates from a study of blood T cell repertoires in COVID-19. TCRdb's copy holds only in-frame clones and misses some; the assay was immunoSEQ multiplex PCR. The sample carries about 45,000 clones, about 80% recorded once. The chain joins TRBV30 to TRBJ1-5, with D possibly matching TRBD1 (6 bases). The material sequenced was peripheral blood. The receptor's source is a man between 65 and 85 years old with acute or convalescent COVID-19. The CDR3 nucleotides read TGTGCCTGGAGTTTTCAGGGGAATCAGCCCCAGCATTTT. This codes for CAWSFQGNQPQHF.